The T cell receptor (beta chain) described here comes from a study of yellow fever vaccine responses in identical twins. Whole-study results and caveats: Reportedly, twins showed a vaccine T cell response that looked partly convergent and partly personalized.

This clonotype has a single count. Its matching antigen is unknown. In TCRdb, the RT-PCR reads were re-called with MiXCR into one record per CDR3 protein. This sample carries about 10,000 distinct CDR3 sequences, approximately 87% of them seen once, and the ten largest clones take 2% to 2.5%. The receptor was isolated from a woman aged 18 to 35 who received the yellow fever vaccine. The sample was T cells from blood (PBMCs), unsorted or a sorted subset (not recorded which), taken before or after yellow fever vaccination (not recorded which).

CDR3 protein: CSVDRGNRETQYF. The CDR3 DNA sequence: TGCAGCGTTGATCGGGGTAACCGAGAGACCCAGTACTTC. This chain joins TRBV29-1 and TRBJ2-5, with D perhaps TRBD2 (5 bases). The germline gives CDR1 SQVTM, CDR2 ANQGSEA. The CDR3 is 13 amino acids. Trimming shortened V by 3 bases and J by 4 bases, and 12 bases separated the two germline ends.